These T cell receptor beta chains were read from a single sample in a study of blood T cell repertoires in COVID-19. The repertoire was sequenced with immunoSEQ multiplex PCR; TCRdb's copy has only in-frame clones and lacks some. The sample shows roughly 270,000 clones, approximately 86% of them seen only once. Input material: peripheral blood. Every receptor here comes from a man aged 18 to 30 with active or convalescent COVID-19. CDR3s include the opening cysteine and the closing phenylalanine or tryptophan. The order of the fields is V gene, D gene, J gene, clone size, CDR3 DNA, CDR3 protein. The D gene is left open where the match is weak. Only some rows state a clone size, as once, few, many or a class for expanded clones.

v_gene: TRBV27
d_gene: NA
j_gene: TRBJ2-7
abundance: few
CDR3nt: TGTGCCAGCAGTTTGGAGGGGTACGAGCAGTACTTC
CDR3aa: CASSLEGYEQYF

v_gene: TRBV10-3
d_gene: TRBD2
j_gene: TRBJ2-7
abundance: NA
CDR3nt: TGTGCCATCAGTGAGTCGAGAGGTCGCGGGGGGCCAGGGGACGAGCAGTACTTC
CDR3aa: CAISESRGRGGPGDEQYF

v_gene: TRBV11-2
d_gene: TRBD1
j_gene: TRBJ2-3
abundance: NA
CDR3nt: TGTGCCAGCAGCTTATATTTGCCTGGGACAGAGATCACAGATACGCAGTATTTT
CDR3aa: CASSLYLPGTEITDTQYF

v_gene: TRBV23-1
d_gene: TRBD2
j_gene: TRBJ2-1
abundance: once
CDR3nt: TGCGCCAGCACCACTCCGGGACTAGCGGGGTGGGAGCAGTTCTTC
CDR3aa: CASTTPGLAGWEQFF

v_gene: TRBV7-3
d_gene: TRBD2
j_gene: TRBJ2-7
abundance: NA
CDR3nt: TGTGCCAGCAGCCCCGAAGCGGGACGATACGAGCAGTACTTC
CDR3aa: CASSPEAGRYEQYF

v_gene: TRBV5-4
d_gene: NA
j_gene: TRBJ2-5
abundance: NA
CDR3nt: TGTGCCACCAAGCCTCAGGGCTACCAAGAGACCCAGTACTTC
CDR3aa: CATKPQGYQETQYF

v_gene: TRBV20-1
d_gene: NA
j_gene: TRBJ1-2
abundance: NA
CDR3nt: TGCAGCCTACAGGTTTCTCATGGCTACACCTTC
CDR3aa: CSLQVSHGYTF

v_gene: TRBV13
d_gene: NA
j_gene: TRBJ1-1
abundance: once
CDR3nt: TGTGCCAGCAGCTTAGGTCGCCAATCGGGAACTGAAGCTTTCTTT
CDR3aa: CASSLGRQSGTEAFF

v_gene: TRBV12-3/TRBV12-4
d_gene: NA
j_gene: TRBJ1-2
abundance: NA
CDR3nt: TGTGCCAGCAGTCTTGGACAAGTCTATGGCTACACCTTC
CDR3aa: CASSLGQVYGYTF

v_gene: TRBV6-4
d_gene: NA
j_gene: TRBJ2-7
abundance: NA
CDR3nt: TGTGCCAGCAGTCCATCACTTGGTAGCGACTACGAGCAGTACTTC
CDR3aa: CASSPSLGSDYEQYF

v_gene: TRBV3-1/TRBV3-2
d_gene: TRBD2
j_gene: TRBJ2-7
abundance: NA
CDR3nt: TGTGCCAGCAGCCAAGATGTGCGGCGGGGGTATTACGAGCAGTACTTC
CDR3aa: CASSQDVRRGYYEQYF

v_gene: TRBV10-3
d_gene: NA
j_gene: TRBJ1-1
abundance: NA
CDR3nt: TGTGCCATCAAAGTCGGGGTGAACACTGAAGCTTTCTTT
CDR3aa: CAIKVGVNTEAFF

v_gene: TRBV5-6
d_gene: NA
j_gene: TRBJ1-5
abundance: NA
CDR3nt: TGTGCCAGCAGCTTAGGCGGGATCACAGATAGCAATCAGCCCCAGCATTTT
CDR3aa: CASSLGGITDSNQPQHF

v_gene: TRBV7-9
d_gene: NA
j_gene: TRBJ2-5
abundance: NA
CDR3nt: TGTGCCAGCAGCTTAGTCGGGGAGACCCAGTACTTC
CDR3aa: CASSLVGETQYF

v_gene: TRBV6-5
d_gene: NA
j_gene: TRBJ2-3
abundance: NA
CDR3nt: TGTGCCAGCAGCCGGGACAAGAACACAGATACGCAGTATTTT
CDR3aa: CASSRDKNTDTQYF

v_gene: TRBV9
d_gene: NA
j_gene: TRBJ1-2
abundance: NA
CDR3nt: TGTGCCAGCAGCGTAGGAGACAGCTCATTCCCGGGCTACACCTTC
CDR3aa: CASSVGDSSFPGYTF

v_gene: TRBV9
d_gene: TRBD1
j_gene: TRBJ1-4
abundance: NA
CDR3nt: TGTGCCAGCAGCGTAGGTGCCAGGGGGAATGAAAAACTGTTTTTT
CDR3aa: CASSVGARGNEKLFF

v_gene: TRBV21-1
d_gene: NA
j_gene: TRBJ2-6
abundance: NA
CDR3nt: NA
CDR3aa: CASSLFGSGANVLTF

v_gene: TRBV9
d_gene: NA
j_gene: TRBJ1-6
abundance: NA
CDR3nt: TGTGCCAGCAGCGGGACAAGGAAAAATAATTCACCCCTCCACTTT
CDR3aa: CASSGTRKNNSPLHF

v_gene: TRBV14
d_gene: NA
j_gene: TRBJ2-7
abundance: NA
CDR3nt: TGTGCCAGCAGCCAAGATCGATTCGGCCAGGGACTGTACTTC
CDR3aa: CASSQDRFGQGLYF

v_gene: TRBV9
d_gene: TRBD2
j_gene: TRBJ2-3
abundance: NA
CDR3nt: TGTGCCAGCAGCGTACAGACTAGCGGAGATACGCAGTATTTT
CDR3aa: CASSVQTSGDTQYF

v_gene: TRBV11-2
d_gene: TRBD2
j_gene: TRBJ2-7
abundance: NA
CDR3nt: TGTGCCAGCAGTGCCGGGACTAGTGAGCAGTACTTC
CDR3aa: CASSAGTSEQYF

v_gene: TRBV5-8
d_gene: TRBD1
j_gene: TRBJ2-7
abundance: NA
CDR3nt: TGTGCCAGCAGCCGGGACAGGGGGACCTACGAGCAGTACTTC
CDR3aa: CASSRDRGTYEQYF

v_gene: TRBV5-4
d_gene: NA
j_gene: TRBJ1-4
abundance: few
CDR3nt: TGTGCCAGCAGCTTGCCGGGGGGTTCGGAAAAACTGTTTTTT
CDR3aa: CASSLPGGSEKLFF

v_gene: TRBV29-1
d_gene: TRBD2
j_gene: TRBJ2-3
abundance: NA
CDR3nt: TGCAGCGTTGAATGGTGGCGGGGGGGCACAGATACGCAGTATTTT
CDR3aa: CSVEWWRGGTDTQYF

v_gene: TRBV12-3/TRBV12-4
d_gene: TRBD1
j_gene: TRBJ2-7
abundance: NA
CDR3nt: TGTGCCAGCACACAGGGGGCGCAGCTCGAGCAGTACTTC
CDR3aa: CASTQGAQLEQYF

v_gene: TRBV19
d_gene: TRBD1
j_gene: TRBJ1-2
abundance: few
CDR3nt: TGTGCCAGTAGCCGGGACAGGTATGGCTACACCTTC
CDR3aa: CASSRDRYGYTF

v_gene: TRBV7-2
d_gene: TRBD1
j_gene: TRBJ2-6
abundance: NA
CDR3nt: TGTGCCAGCACCAAAAACCCAGGGGGTTTACTCTCTGGGGCCAACGTCCTGACTTTC
CDR3aa: CASTKNPGGLLSGANVLTF

v_gene: TRBV7-8
d_gene: TRBD2
j_gene: TRBJ2-2
abundance: NA
CDR3nt: TGTGCCAGCAGTTTGACTAGCGGGGGGAACGGGGAGCTGTTTTTT
CDR3aa: CASSLTSGGNGELFF

v_gene: TRBV3-1/TRBV3-2
d_gene: NA
j_gene: TRBJ2-7
abundance: NA
CDR3nt: TGTGCCAGCAGCCGAGGTGGTACGCGGGGGTACTTC
CDR3aa: CASSRGGTRGYF

v_gene: TRBV10-3
d_gene: TRBD1
j_gene: TRBJ2-4
abundance: NA
CDR3nt: TGTGCCATCAGAGGGACAGATCAAAACATTCAGTACTTC
CDR3aa: CAIRGTDQNIQYF

v_gene: TRBV19
d_gene: TRBD1
j_gene: TRBJ1-4
abundance: NA
CDR3nt: TGTGCCAGTAGTAAGGACAGGGGATCAACTGCTGAAAAACTGTTTTTT
CDR3aa: CASSKDRGSTAEKLFF

v_gene: TRBV2
d_gene: TRBD1
j_gene: TRBJ1-1
abundance: NA
CDR3nt: TGTGCCAGCGGGGACAGGGGGCTGGACACTGAAGCTTTCTTT
CDR3aa: CASGDRGLDTEAFF

v_gene: TRBV5-1
d_gene: NA
j_gene: TRBJ2-7
abundance: NA
CDR3nt: TGCGCCAGCAGCTTGGCCGTGGGGGGGCGAGGGTCCTACGAGCAGTACTTC
CDR3aa: CASSLAVGGRGSYEQYF

v_gene: TRBV18
d_gene: NA
j_gene: TRBJ1-3
abundance: NA
CDR3nt: TGTGCCAGCTCACCAAGGGCGGGGAAGGCTGCTGGAAACACCATATATTTT
CDR3aa: CASSPRAGKAAGNTIYF

v_gene: TRBV29-1
d_gene: TRBD1
j_gene: TRBJ1-3
abundance: NA
CDR3nt: TGCAGCGTTGAAGATATGGGACAGCCCACGAGCTCTGGAAACACCATATATTTT
CDR3aa: CSVEDMGQPTSSGNTIYF

v_gene: TRBV19
d_gene: TRBD1
j_gene: TRBJ1-2
abundance: NA
CDR3nt: TGTGCCAGTAGTGGGGCAGGGGGCGGCTACACCTTC
CDR3aa: CASSGAGGGYTF

v_gene: TRBV11-2
d_gene: NA
j_gene: TRBJ1-1
abundance: NA
CDR3nt: TGTGCCAGCAGCTACACGGGACATATTTTTGAAGCTTTCTTT
CDR3aa: CASSYTGHIFEAFF

v_gene: TRBV29-1
d_gene: NA
j_gene: TRBJ1-1
abundance: NA
CDR3nt: TGCAGCGTTGATCCACGACCAGTGGGGGCACCCGGAGGAACTGAAGCTTTCTTT
CDR3aa: CSVDPRPVGAPGGTEAFF

v_gene: TRBV6-5
d_gene: NA
j_gene: TRBJ1-1
abundance: NA
CDR3nt: TGTGCCAGCAGTTCACCCGGCGGGGGTGAAGCTTTCTTT
CDR3aa: CASSSPGGGEAFF

v_gene: TRBV3-1/TRBV3-2
d_gene: NA
j_gene: TRBJ1-1
abundance: NA
CDR3nt: TGTGCCAGCAGCCCAACGGGGGGGCGTGGCACTGAAGCTTTCTTT
CDR3aa: CASSPTGGRGTEAFF

v_gene: TRBV27
d_gene: TRBD1
j_gene: TRBJ2-7
abundance: NA
CDR3nt: TGTGCCAGCAGCCCAGGCACAGGGGTCTACGAGCAGTACTTC
CDR3aa: CASSPGTGVYEQYF

v_gene: TRBV10-3
d_gene: NA
j_gene: TRBJ1-1
abundance: NA
CDR3nt: TGTGCCATTTCAGGGTACGGGGAAGCTTTCTTT
CDR3aa: CAISGYGEAFF

v_gene: TRBV3-1/TRBV3-2
d_gene: NA
j_gene: TRBJ2-3
abundance: NA
CDR3nt: TGTGCCAGCAGCCAACGGGGGGCCGATACGCAGTATTTT
CDR3aa: CASSQRGADTQYF

v_gene: TRBV20-1
d_gene: NA
j_gene: TRBJ1-1
abundance: NA
CDR3nt: TGCAGTGCCCATCTGAACACTGAAGCTTTCTTT
CDR3aa: CSAHLNTEAFF

v_gene: TRBV6-4
d_gene: TRBD2
j_gene: TRBJ2-1
abundance: few
CDR3nt: TGTGCCAGCAGTGGGACTAGCGGGGGGTTGCATGAGCAGTTCTTC
CDR3aa: CASSGTSGGLHEQFF

v_gene: TRBV4-1
d_gene: NA
j_gene: TRBJ1-1
abundance: few
CDR3nt: TGCGCCAGCAGCCGTCAGGGGACGTCCCCAAACACTGAAGCTTTCTTT
CDR3aa: CASSRQGTSPNTEAFF

v_gene: TRBV9
d_gene: NA
j_gene: TRBJ1-2
abundance: NA
CDR3nt: TGTGCCAGCAGCGTAGCTAGGAACTATGGCTACACCTTC
CDR3aa: CASSVARNYGYTF

v_gene: TRBV6-1
d_gene: NA
j_gene: TRBJ1-5
abundance: NA
CDR3nt: TGTGCCAGCAGTGACTTGCCCGCAGGGCCCAATCAGCCCCAGCATTTT
CDR3aa: CASSDLPAGPNQPQHF

v_gene: TRBV19
d_gene: NA
j_gene: TRBJ1-1
abundance: NA
CDR3nt: TGTGCCAGTAGTATTGGGCAGGGGCGATCTTTGAACACTGAAGCTTTCTTT
CDR3aa: CASSIGQGRSLNTEAFF

v_gene: TRBV6-4
d_gene: TRBD2
j_gene: TRBJ2-4
abundance: few
CDR3nt: TGTGCCAGCAGTGACTCGGGAGGGAGTAACATTCAGTACTTC
CDR3aa: CASSDSGGSNIQYF

v_gene: TRBV19
d_gene: NA
j_gene: TRBJ1-5
abundance: NA
CDR3nt: TGTGCCAGTAGTATCGTACATAGCAATCAGCCCCAGCATTTT
CDR3aa: CASSIVHSNQPQHF

v_gene: TRBV29-1
d_gene: NA
j_gene: TRBJ1-2
abundance: NA
CDR3nt: TGCAGCGTTGAAAAGGGGGGGAGTAACTATGGCTACACCTTC
CDR3aa: CSVEKGGSNYGYTF

v_gene: TRBV7-8
d_gene: NA
j_gene: TRBJ1-1
abundance: few
CDR3nt: TGTGCCAGCAGCTTATCCTATATTTCTGAAGCTTTCTTT
CDR3aa: CASSLSYISEAFF

v_gene: TRBV7-6
d_gene: TRBD1
j_gene: TRBJ2-2
abundance: NA
CDR3nt: TGTGCCAGCAGCTCTTTACTTGGGACAGGTCGGAACACCGGGGAGCTGTTTTTT
CDR3aa: CASSSLLGTGRNTGELFF

v_gene: TRBV19
d_gene: TRBD1
j_gene: TRBJ1-2
abundance: NA
CDR3nt: TGTGCCAGTAGTATCGGGACAGCAGGAAACTATGGCTACACCTTC
CDR3aa: CASSIGTAGNYGYTF